A single sample gave rise to the 13 T cell receptor beta chains below, sequenced in a study of CD8+ T cells in alopecia areata. Extracted from the samples, RNA was reverse transcribed into cDNA to serve as the sequencing template. Sequenced by immunoSEQ multiplex PCR; TCRdb stores in-frame clones only, minus some. This sample yields some 120,000 clones, of which over 50% are seen a single time; about 4.9% belongs to the top ten. This sample comprised CD4+ T cells sorted from blood, obtained at week 0. The receptors come from a human donor with alopecia areata.

A remark on this clone: This same CDR3 is encoded by further DNA sequences in the sample. The chain combines TRBV9 with TRBJ2-7; 7 bases align to TRBD1. Germline V gene sequence: CDR1 SGDLS, CDR2 YYNGEE. CDR3 length: 14 residues. J gave up 0 bases and V 2 bases, and 2 bases lay outside the gene matches. This chain's CDR3 is CASSVTGSSYEQYF. Written as DNA, the CDR3 is TGTGCCAGCAGCGTGACAGGGAGCTCCTACGAGCAGTACTTC.

In this sample, this clone turned up a few times. This chain uses TRBV6-5 with TRBJ1-6, with a weak D call TRBD1 (6 bases). The CDR3 extends over 14 amino acids. V shed 8 bases and J shed 7 bases, with 15 bases lying between them. Per germline, CDR1 MNHEY and CDR2 SVGAGI. The CDR3 region has the DNA TGTGCCAGCTCCCGACAGGTGGGAAATTCACCCCTCCACTTT. Amino acids: CASSRQVGNSPLHF.

This clone was detected only a few times. The chain recombines TRBV9 with TRBJ2-3, with D unclear. This CDR3 is 15 amino acids long. Deletions cut 4 bases from V and 4 bases from J, with 16 bases between. CDR1 is SGDLS, CDR2 YYNGEE, per germline. CDR3 amino acids: CASSLGSVHADTQYF. CDR3 coding DNA: TGTGCCAGCAGCCTCGGCTCGGTTCATGCAGATACGCAGTATTTT.

The chain employs TRBV2 and TRBJ2-3; D perhaps matches TRBD1 (6 bases). The CDR3 sequence is 17 residues long. Per germline, CDR1 SNHLY and CDR2 FYNNEI. V was shortened by 0 bases and J by 6 bases, with 19 bases between the two germline ends. CDR3 in amino acids: CASSEALMGATGDTQYF. The CDR3 DNA follows: TGTGCCAGCAGTGAAGCGCTTATGGGAGCTACAGGGGATACGCAGTATTTT.

The chain joins TRBV5-6 to TRBJ2-2; TRBD2 agrees at 9 bases. This CDR3 has 16 amino acids. Germline trimming cut 2 bases from V and 2 bases from J; bases unmatched to any gene: 4. Germline V lookup: CDR1 SGHDT, CDR2 YYEEEE. CDR3 sequence: CASSFTLAGNTGELFF. The CDR3, as DNA: TGTGCCAGCAGCTTTACACTAGCGGGTAACACCGGGGAGCTGTTTTTT.

V and J are TRBV2 and TRBJ2-1; tentative D call: TRBD1 (5 bases). The CDR3 has 13 amino acids. V lost 0 bases, J lost 9 bases, and 9 bases lay in between. Germline V gene sequence: CDR1 SNHLY, CDR2 FYNNEI. The CDR3 region has the DNA TGTGCCAGCAGTGAAGCGCGTAGGGGTGAGCAGTTCTTC. Its protein product is CASSEARRGEQFF.

V is TRBV2 and J is TRBJ2-5, with D possibly being TRBD2 (5 bases). The CDR3 has 14 residues. V lost 8 bases and J lost 2, with 15 bases in between. The germline V gene encodes CDR1 SNHLY and CDR2 FYNNEI. The CDR3 DNA follows: TGTGCCAGCGGAAAACGTCGGGATCAAGAGACCCAGTACTTC. Protein: CASGKRRDQETQYF.

Regarding this clone: The sample has other DNA sequences that encode this CDR3 too. This rearrangement joins TRBV5-1 to TRBJ2-5; a possible D gene is TRBD2 (6 bases). The length of the CDR3 is 15 residues. V lost 2 bases, J lost 4 bases, and 15 bases lay in between. CDR1 SGHRS and CDR2 YFSETQ come from the germline V gene. The CDR3 loop is CASSFGGTGGETQYF. CDR3 nucleotide sequence: TGCGCCAGCAGCTTCGGCGGGACTGGAGGAGAGACCCAGTACTTC.

This chain connects TRBV9 to TRBJ1-2; possible D gene TRBD1, 5 bases. V gave up 0 bases and J gave up 7 bases, with 13 bases separating them. CDR3 length equals 14 residues. Germline values: CDR1 SGDLS, CDR2 YYNGEE. CDR3 coding DNA: TGTGCCAGCAGCGTAGGAGACAGTGTCCGTGGCTACACCTTC. As protein: CASSVGDSVRGYTF.

The chain couples TRBV6-6 to TRBJ1-2; possibly TRBD1 for D (5 bases). The CDR3 contains 15 residues. Between the trimmed V and J ends, which lost 4 bases and 4 bases, there was a span of 16 bases. Germline V gives CDR1 MNHNY, CDR2 SVGAGI (reference sequence). The CDR3: CASSWYRDATYGYTF. The CDR3 nucleotides are TGTGCCAGCAGTTGGTACCGGGACGCCACCTATGGCTACACCTTC.

This clone has a handful of counts. V usage is TRBV19 and J usage is TRBJ2-1; TRBD2 agrees at 12 bases. From germline, CDR1 is LNHDA and CDR2 SQIVND (reference sequence). With 4 bases clipped from V and 2 bases from J, the junction kept 6 bases outside the gene matches. This CDR3 has 17 residues. CDR3 region: CASSTRWTSGAYNEQFF. CDR3 DNA: TGTGCCAGTAGTACACGTTGGACTAGCGGGGCCTACAATGAGCAGTTCTTC.

There are a few counts of this clone. The chain carries TRBV5-4 and TRBJ2-3, with D possibly called TRBD1 or TRBD2 (6 bases each). Germline V lookup: CDR1 SGHNT, CDR2 YYREEE (reference sequence). Trimming took off 4 bases at V and 2 bases at J, with 17 bases between the two ends. This CDR3 has 16 amino acids. DNA of the CDR3: TGTGCCAGCAGCCCGGGGGCGGGGAGAGACACAGATACGCAGTATTTT. Its protein is CASSPGAGRDTDTQYF.

The chain combines TRBV9 with TRBJ2-3; D uncertain. Trimming stripped 0 bases from V and 4 bases from J, with 9 bases between. There are 14 residues in the CDR3. CDR1 and CDR2 (germline): SGDLS, YYNGEE. Here the CDR3 DNA reads TGTGCCAGCAGCGTAGCTATTAGTCCAGATACGCAGTATTTT. It translates to CASSVAISPDTQYF.